This is a list of T cell receptor beta chains from one sample in a study of T cell responses to AZD1222 COVID-19 vaccine. Profiled with immunoSEQ multiplex PCR; TCRdb holds only in-frame clones, not every one. The table records about 180,000 clones, 70% to 90% of them present only once. The sample consisted of peripheral blood, taken 28 days after the second AZD1222 dose. These receptors were taken from an adult who received the AZD1222 COVID-19 vaccine. The CDR3 runs from the conserved cysteine through the conserved F or W. The D gene is left open where the match is weak. Only some rows state a clone size, as once, few, many or a class for expanded clones.

TRBV4-1	TRBJ2-1	TRBD1	-	TGCGCCAGCAGCCAAGATTGGGACAGCTCCTACAATGAGCAGTTCTTC	CASSQDWDSSYNEQFF
TRBV28	TRBJ1-1	-	-	TGTGCCAGCAGTATACAGGTTGTTCACACTGAAGCTTTCTTT	CASSIQVVHTEAFF
TRBV29-1	TRBJ1-1	-	-	TGCAGCACTGCGAGGGAGCGGGACACTGAAGCTTTCTTT	CSTARERDTEAFF
TRBV4-2	TRBJ2-2	TRBD2	-	TGTGCCAGCAGCCCCACTGCGGGGGGCACCGGGGAGCTGTTTTTT	CASSPTAGGTGELFF
TRBV30	TRBJ2-7	-	-	TGTGCCTGGAGTAGAGAGCGTGGGAGGTACGAGCAGTACTTC	CAWSRERGRYEQYF
TRBV7-2	TRBJ2-2	-	-	TGTGCCAGCAGCTTCTACACCGGGGAGCTGTTTTTT	CASSFYTGELFF
TRBV28	TRBJ2-5	TRBD1	-	TGTGCCAGCAGTTTACCCCAGGGACAGATTCAAGAGACCCAGTACTTC	CASSLPQGQIQETQYF
TRBV27	TRBJ1-5	-	once	TGTGCCAGCAGTTCCTACAGGGACCTGCCCCAGCATTTT	CASSSYRDLPQHF
TRBV5-1	TRBJ2-1	TRBD2	-	TGCGCCAGCAGCTTGGCTGGTAGCGGGGTTAATGAGCAGTTCTTC	CASSLAGSGVNEQFF
TRBV7-3	TRBJ2-5	TRBD2	once	TGTGCCAGCAGCTTAGGGACTAGCGGGGGGCAAGAGACCCAGTACTTC	CASSLGTSGGQETQYF
TRBV6-1	TRBJ1-2	-	-	TGTGCCAGCAGTGAGTCTTGGGGGCAGGGCTATGGCTACACCTTC	CASSESWGQGYGYTF
TRBV29-1	TRBJ1-2	-	-	TGCAGCGTTGGGGGTGGTGCCGGAGGGTATGGCTACACCTTC	CSVGGGAGGYGYTF
TRBV5-4	TRBJ2-7	TRBD1	-	TGTGCCAGCAGCTTGGATAGGGGGCTCGAGCAGTACTTC	CASSLDRGLEQYF
TRBV3-1/TRBV3-2	TRBJ2-2	TRBD1	once	TGTGCCAGCAGCCGCGGGACAGGGAACACCGGGGAGCTGTTTTTT	CASSRGTGNTGELFF
TRBV7-2	TRBJ1-1	-	-	TGTGCCAGCAGCTTGAGTGGGGGAGGCGGCACTGAAGCTTTCTTT	CASSLSGGGGTEAFF
TRBV19	TRBJ2-3	-	-	TGTGCCAGTAGTTTCCGAGGGGGCGGGGCAGATACGCAGTATTTT	CASSFRGGGADTQYF
TRBV7-6	TRBJ2-7	TRBD2	-	TGTGCCAGCAGCGCTACACCGCGGGGGAAGACCTACGAGCAGTACTTC	CASSATPRGKTYEQYF
TRBV7-3	TRBJ2-2	-	-	TGTGCCAGCAGCTCAGTACAGGCCCCGAACACCGGGGAGCTGTTTTTT	CASSSVQAPNTGELFF
TRBV5-8	TRBJ1-2	-	-	TGTGCCAGCAGCTTGCCGGGTGCCCTTCAAGGCTACACCTTC	CASSLPGALQGYTF
TRBV19	TRBJ2-1	-	-	TGTGCCAGTAGTTGGGGTTCGGGCGGGCACTCCTACAATGAGCAGTTCTTC	CASSWGSGGHSYNEQFF
TRBV7-2	TRBJ2-7	-	-	TGTGCCAGCAGCTTAGCTAGGGCAGGGCACGAGCAGTACTTC	CASSLARAGHEQYF
TRBV11-1	TRBJ1-6	TRBD1	-	TGTGCCAGCAGCTACAGGGGGTTGAATTCACCCCTCCACTTT	CASSYRGLNSPLHF
TRBV7-2	TRBJ2-7	TRBD1	-	TGTGCCAGCAGCTCTCGGACAGGGAACTACGAGCAGTACTTC	CASSSRTGNYEQYF
TRBV5-1	TRBJ2-7	TRBD2	-	TGCGCCAGCAGCCCCGGGACTAGCGACGAGCAGTACTTC	CASSPGTSDEQYF
TRBV5-1	TRBJ1-2	TRBD1	-	TGCGCCAGCAGCTTGGGACAGGGGAATTATGGCTACACCTTC	CASSLGQGNYGYTF
TRBV7-9	TRBJ2-5	-	once	TGTGCCAGCAGCTTAGCCCGGGAGACCCAGTACTTC	CASSLARETQYF
TRBV10-3	TRBJ1-5	-	-	TGTGCCATCAGTGGACTGAATAGCAATCAGCCCCAGCATTTT	CAISGLNSNQPQHF
TRBV30	TRBJ2-7	-	-	TGTGCCTGGGGGTCAGTGACCTACGAGCAGTACTTC	CAWGSVTYEQYF
TRBV10-3	TRBJ1-1	-	-	TGTGCCATCAGTGAGTCAGGAGTCACTGAAGCTTTCTTT	CAISESGVTEAFF
TRBV5-6	TRBJ1-4	TRBD1	-	TGTGCCAGCAGCCCCGGGACAGGGGTCGTGAAACTGTTTTTT	CASSPGTGVVKLFF
TRBV7-3	TRBJ1-1	-	-	TGTGCCAGTTTGCTCGGGCCGAACACTGAAGCTTTCTTT	CASLLGPNTEAFF
TRBV3-1/TRBV3-2	TRBJ1-2	-	-	TGTGCCAGCAGCCAAGACCTTAATAACTATGGCTACACCTTC	CASSQDLNNYGYTF
TRBV20-1	TRBJ2-7	-	-	TGCAGTGCTAGAGTCATCTACGAGCAGTACTTC	CSARVIYEQYF
TRBV30	TRBJ1-1	TRBD1	-	TGTGCCTGGAGTATGGGACAGGGGAGAACTGAAGCTTTCTTT	CAWSMGQGRTEAFF
TRBV10-3	TRBJ2-2	TRBD2	-	TGTGCCATCAGTGAGGGCGCTAGCGGGGGTTCGAACACCGGGGAGCTGTTTTTT	CAISEGASGGSNTGELFF
TRBV6-9	TRBJ1-4	TRBD1	few	TGTGCCAGCAGTTATGAGGCAGGGGGCGTCGATCCTAATGAAAAACTGTTTTTT	CASSYEAGGVDPNEKLFF
TRBV6-1	TRBJ1-5	-	-	TGTGCCAGCAGTGCCCAGGGCGGGCGGGGCAATCAGCCCCAGCATTTT	CASSAQGGRGNQPQHF
TRBV11-2	TRBJ2-7	-	-	TGTGCCAGCAGCTTTACCAGTCAGGGCAGCTACGAGCAGTACTTC	CASSFTSQGSYEQYF
TRBV11-3	TRBJ2-3	TRBD1	-	TGTGCCAGCAGCCCAAGGGGGCGAACCGGTACGCAGTATTTT	CASSPRGRTGTQYF
TRBV18	TRBJ1-5	TRBD1	-	TGTGCCAGCTCACCAGACCCAGGGGGGAATAGCAATCAGCCCCAGCATTTT	CASSPDPGGNSNQPQHF
TRBV4-2	TRBJ1-3	TRBD1	-	TGTGCCAGCAGCCAAGAAACAGGGGGTTATGGAAACACCATATATTTT	CASSQETGGYGNTIYF